The rows below give T cell receptor beta chains drawn from one sample of a study of cytomegalovirus exposure and HLA in healthy donors. Assay: immunoSEQ multiplex PCR; the TCRdb copy retains only in-frame clones and omits some. Of 130,000 or so clones listed, less than 80% were seen once; the top ten hold around 6.6%. Sample: PBMCs. The origin of the receptors is a man aged 40-50 years in good health and CMV-seropositive. The CDR3 runs from the conserved cysteine through the conserved F or W. The D gene is left open where the match is weak. The listing skips clone size in some rows; elsewhere it reads once, few, many or a size class.

V gene,clone size,J gene,D gene,CDR3 protein,CDR3 DNA
TRBV5-4,-,TRBJ2-3,-,CASSSRTEADTQYF,TGTGCCAGCAGCTCCCGGACAGAGGCGGATACGCAGTATTTT
TRBV5-1,-,TRBJ1-1,TRBD1,CASSGSDRVWTEAFF,TGCGCCAGCAGCGGGTCAGACAGGGTTTGGACTGAAGCTTTCTTT
TRBV7-2,-,TRBJ2-1,-,CASSLGQGPYNEQFF,TGTGCCAGCAGCTTAGGTCAGGGGCCCTACAATGAGCAGTTCTTC
TRBV5-1,-,TRBJ2-7,-,CASSPQGTTYEQYF,TGCGCCAGCAGCCCTCAGGGGACTACCTACGAGCAGTACTTC
TRBV27,-,TRBJ2-7,TRBD2,CASSLGTSGRAYEQYF,TGTGCCAGCAGTCTGGGGACTAGCGGGAGGGCCTACGAGCAGTACTTC
TRBV5-4,-,TRBJ2-3,TRBD1,CASSPYDRGSSTDTQYF,TGTGCCAGCAGCCCTTATGACAGGGGCTCAAGCACAGATACGCAGTATTTT
TRBV29-1,-,TRBJ1-1,-,CSVVKSGTEAFF,TGCAGCGTTGTCAAATCGGGGACTGAAGCTTTCTTT
TRBV4-2,once,TRBJ1-5,-,CASSRLAQGDSNQPQHF,TGTGCCAGCAGCCGACTTGCACAGGGTGATAGCAATCAGCCCCAGCATTTT
TRBV5-1,-,TRBJ1-2,TRBD1,CASSLFLRTGPITNYGYTF,TGCGCCAGCAGCTTATTTCTCAGGACAGGGCCGATTACTAACTATGGCTACACCTTC
TRBV27,-,TRBJ2-2,-,CASKRSNTGELFF,TGTGCCAGCAAGCGGAGTAACACCGGGGAGCTGTTTTTT
TRBV28,-,TRBJ1-3,-,CASRQAAGNTIYF,TGTGCCAGCAGACAGGCAGCTGGAAACACCATATATTTT